Given below is one T cell receptor beta chain in context. Its antigen is not known. As every portion of the isolated RNA was reverse transcribed, the sequencing read expressed TCRB transcripts. Naive, central memory and regulatory T cell samples averaged around 3.8 million reads. Only in-frame clones appear in the TCRdb table, and some are missing; sequencing was by immunoSEQ multiplex PCR. The sample has 150,000 to 200,000 clones, approximately 8% seen once; the top ten hold about 0.5%. On average, the one heparinised blood draw given by each donor was around 120 mL. Cells sorted by CD45RO/CCR7/CD25/CD127/CD95/CD27 comprised CD4+ naive, central memory, regulatory and stem cell-like memory cells. CDR1 and CDR2 (germline): ENHRY, SYGVKD. The CDR3 is 15 amino acids. V gave up 4 bases and J gave up 6 bases; unmatched junction bases: 6. The data originate from a study of beta chain features in type 1 diabetes. Findings and caveats of the study: TCRB CDR3s were moderately but significantly shorter in Type 1 diabetes patients in all four CD4+ subsets. Insertions were fewer and deletions more numerous at VDJ junctions in type 1 diabetes patients.

Input material: central memory CD4+ T cells from blood. The chain couples TRBV10-3 to TRBJ2-6, with 7 positions matching TRBD1. The sequence was obtained from a man between 18 and 29 years old with type 1 diabetes. CDR3: CAISAWTGLANVLTF. The CDR3 nucleotides are TGTGCCATCAGTGCTTGGACAGGCTTGGCCAACGTCCTGACTTTC.